The subject of this entry is one T cell receptor beta chain. This specimen comes from a study of blood T cell repertoires in COVID-19. The CDR3 is made up of 15 amino acids. V was clipped by 3 bases and J by 7 bases, with 13 bases between them. The V gene's germline CDR1 is KGHSH and CDR2 LQKENI. Measured with immunoSEQ multiplex PCR; TCRdb has only the in-frame clones, and not every one. Of 200,000 to 250,000 clones listed, roughly 90% are singletons. The sequence was obtained from a man in his 60s with COVID-19, enrolled during active disease. V usage is TRBV18 and J usage is TRBJ1-6; unclear D gene. The source material was peripheral blood. The CDR3 DNA is TGTGCCAGCTCACCCTCCGGGAGCCCCAATTCACCCCTCCACTTT. It yields the protein CASSPSGSPNSPLHF.